The rows below give T cell receptor beta chains drawn from one sample of a study of response to subunit inactivated influenza vaccine. MiXCR, applied by TCRdb to the RT-PCR reads, yields one record per CDR3 protein. This sample has about 700,000 distinct CDR3 sequences, with approximately 15% found just once. The starting material was PBMCs from blood, obtained approximately 12 days after vaccination. These receptors originate from a man aged 45-65 years who received an inactivated influenza vaccine. CDR3s include the opening cysteine and the closing phenylalanine or tryptophan. Each record gives: CDR3 length, V gene, clone size, J gene, D gene, CDR3 DNA, CDR3 protein. D genes are given only for firm matches. Clone sizes are given selectively: once, few, many, or a class where the clone is expanded.

>15|TRBV5-1|.|TRBJ2-1|.
TGCGCCAGCACCCCCCTAGCGCAGTCCTACAATGAGCAGTTCTTC
CASTPLAQSYNEQFF
>16|TRBV28|few|TRBJ2-1|TRBD2
TGTGCCAGCAGTTTACCGGGACTAGCGGGAGTCAATGAGCAGTTCTTC
CASSLPGLAGVNEQFF
>12|TRBV6-6|once|TRBJ1-2|.
TGTGCCAGCAGTCCGGCGGGTGGTGGCTACACCTTC
CASSPAGGGYTF
>12|TRBV4-2|.|TRBJ2-7|TRBD2
TGTGCCAGCAAATTGCGGGAGTCCCCGCAGTACTTC
CASKLRESPQYF
>15|TRBV9|.|TRBJ2-1|.
TGTGCCAGCAGCGTAGAGGGGGGCGACTACAATGAGCAGTTCTTC
CASSVEGGDYNEQFF
>15|TRBV28|few|TRBJ2-7|.
TGTGCCAGCAGTTTCTTAAGGATACTAGCCTACGAGCAGTACTTC
CASSFLRILAYEQYF
>16|TRBV2|few|TRBJ2-2|TRBD1
TGTGCCAGCAGTCGACACACAGGGGGCCTAGGCGGGGAGCTGTTTTTT
CASSRHTGGLGGELFF
>14|TRBV20-1|many|TRBJ1-1|.
TGCAGTGCTAGAGACCACAGGGAGGACACTGAAGCTTTCTTT
CSARDHREDTEAFF
>13|TRBV19|.|TRBJ1-5|.
TGTGCCAGTAGTATAGATCTCAATCAGCCCCAGCATTTT
CASSIDLNQPQHF
>13|TRBV10-3|.|TRBJ2-7|.
TGTGCCCGTAGCGAGCGCCAGGGATACGAGCAGTACTTC
CARSERQGYEQYF
>16|TRBV20-1|.|TRBJ1-5|.
TGCAGTGCTAGAGATCCGACGGGATTAAGGGCACAGCCCCAGCATTTT
CSARDPTGLRAQPQHF
>13|TRBV7-6|.|TRBJ2-7|.
TGTGCCAGCAGCGTCCTCGGGGGCCACGAGCAGTACTTC
CASSVLGGHEQYF
>15|TRBV25-1|.|TRBJ2-1|TRBD1
TGTGCCAGAAGCCCACCGGGACAGGGGGTCGATGAGCAGTTCTTC
CARSPPGQGVDEQFF
>16|TRBV4-3|many|TRBJ2-1|TRBD2
TGCGCCAGCAGCCAAGATTGGGGCCTAGCGGTGAATGAGCAGTTCTTC
CASSQDWGLAVNEQFF
>15|TRBV4-2|many|TRBJ1-2|.
TGTGCCAGCAGCCAAGCCCCGCAGAGTAACTATGGCTACACCTTC
CASSQAPQSNYGYTF
>14|TRBV28|few|TRBJ2-7|.
TGTGCCAGCAGTTTATGGGTCAGGGGATACGAGCAGTACTTC
CASSLWVRGYEQYF
>15|TRBV5-1|.|TRBJ2-2|TRBD2
TGCGCCAGCAGACCCGACTCCGGGGGGACTGGGGAGCTGTTTTTT
CASRPDSGGTGELFF
>15|TRBV4-1|many|TRBJ2-3|.
TGCGCCAGCAGCCAAGATCAAGCGGTTACAGATACGCAGTATTTT
CASSQDQAVTDTQYF
>14|TRBV28|many|TRBJ1-4|.
TGTGCCAGCAGTTTAGGAGGGCTCAATGAAAAACTGTTTTTT
CASSLGGLNEKLFF
>13|TRBV12-3/TRBV12-4|.|TRBJ2-4|.
TGTGCCAGCAGTTTACGTCAGACAAACATTCAGTACTTC
CASSLRQTNIQYF
>13|TRBV27|few|TRBJ2-4|TRBD1
TGTGCCAGCAGTAGGGGACAGGGCGGGGTTCAGTACTTC
CASSRGQGGVQYF
>13|TRBV20-1|.|TRBJ2-1|.
TGCAGTGCTAGAGATCCCCTAGAACGTGAGCAGTTCTTC
CSARDPLEREQFF
>17|TRBV11-3|few|TRBJ2-2|TRBD2
TGTGCCAGCAGCTTAGGGCCGACTAGCTTGAACACCGGGGAGCTGTTTTTT
CASSLGPTSLNTGELFF
>13|TRBV9|.|TRBJ1-2|.
TGTGCCAGCAGCGTAGGTGGGCGGTATGGCTACACCTTC
CASSVGGRYGYTF
>18|TRBV7-8|.|TRBJ2-1|TRBD2
TGTGCCAGCAGCTTGAGACTAGCGGTGGAGCAAGTCTACAATGAGCAGTTCTTC
CASSLRLAVEQVYNEQFF
>15|TRBV12-3/TRBV12-4|.|TRBJ1-5|.
TGTGCCAGCAGTTTTAGGGGATCGGGCAATCAGCCCCAGCATTTT
CASSFRGSGNQPQHF
>16|TRBV19|few|TRBJ2-4|TRBD2
TGTGCCAGTAAGGGCAGATCGGGAGGGAGTAGAAACATTCAGTACTTC
CASKGRSGGSRNIQYF
>14|TRBV5-1|many|TRBJ2-2|.
TGCGCCAGCAGCTTACAGGGAGGGACCGGGGAGCTGTTTTTT
CASSLQGGTGELFF
>19|TRBV4-1|few|TRBJ2-7|TRBD2
TGCGCCAGCAGCCAAGCCCTAAATAGCGGGGGGGCCTTTAGCTACGAGCAGTACTTC
CASSQALNSGGAFSYEQYF
>15|TRBV5-6|few|TRBJ2-7|TRBD2
TGTGCCAGCAGCCCCCCAGGGTCAGCGGGAGACGAGCAGTACTTC
CASSPPGSAGDEQYF
>14|TRBV7-2|.|TRBJ2-7|.
TGTGCCAGCAGCTGGATGACTGTTTCCTACGAGCAGTACTTC
CASSWMTVSYEQYF
>15|TRBV19|.|TRBJ2-7|.
TGTGCCAGTAGTATCACCGGGGGCGGCCCCTACGAGCAGTACTTC
CASSITGGGPYEQYF
>14|TRBV2|.|TRBJ1-1|TRBD1
TGTGCCAGCAGTTCACAGGGGGCTGGGACTGAAGCTTTCTTT
CASSSQGAGTEAFF
>15|TRBV7-6|.|TRBJ2-2|.
TGTGCCAGCAGCAGCTCAGGGCAGAACACCGGGGAGCTGTTTTTT
CASSSSGQNTGELFF
>13|TRBV28|.|TRBJ2-3|.
TGTGCCAGCACAGGGGGGCGTACAGATACGCAGTATTTT
CASTGGRTDTQYF
>15|TRBV9|many|TRBJ2-1|.
TGTGCCAGCAGCGCACTTAGGATCTCCTACAATGAGCAGTTCTTC
CASSALRISYNEQFF
>16|TRBV12-3/TRBV12-4|few|TRBJ2-1|.
TGTGCCAGCAGTATATGGGGGATCAGCTCCTACAATGAGCAGTTCTTC
CASSIWGISSYNEQFF
>12|TRBV2|.|TRBJ2-5|.
TGTGCCAGCGAGGCACGGGGAGAGACCCAGTACTTC
CASEARGETQYF